Here is one T cell receptor beta chain with its context. Antigen unknown. This CDR3 comprises 13 residues. CDR1 is MNHEY and CDR2 is SMNVEV in the germline V gene (reference sequence). V was clipped by 4 bases and J by 2 bases, with 7 bases between them. This record belongs to a study of T cell repertoires in cytomegalovirus infection. The wider study: TCR beta signatures that were public indicated CMV infection and matching HLA type. Findings and limits, study-wide: Across the ex vivo response, the dominant clonotypes were HLA-C-restricted CMV-specific TCR beta clonotypes. There were carriers of CMV plus the relevant HLA, and cumulative public TCR beta family frequency identified them.

From the reads, TCRdb called clonotypes with MiXCR, one entry per CDR3 protein. This repertoire shows about 740,000 distinct CDR3 sequences, 35% to 45% found once; its top ten account for around 2.8%. The sequencing sample was made of PBMCs. V and J are TRBV27 and TRBJ2-3; D is unclear. The origin of this receptor is a human donor in good health (CMV status not recorded). Some clones in this sample may be carry-over from other donors' samples. CDR3 DNA sequence: TGTGCCAGCAGTTCCGTTTACACAGATACGCAGTATTTT. As protein: CASSSVYTDTQYF.